Listed here are 8 T cell receptor beta chains from one sample, sequenced in a study of blood T cell repertoires in COVID-19. Sequencing was performed with immunoSEQ multiplex PCR; in TCRdb, only in-frame clones are kept and a portion is missing. Among about 86,000 clones listed, 80% to 90% were seen once. What was sequenced was peripheral blood. The receptors stem from a human donor in a cohort sampled during active COVID-19.

The rearrangement uses TRBV14 and TRBJ1-4; perhaps TRBD1 as D (5 bases). The CDR3 contains 15 residues. The V end lost 1 base, the J end lost 5 bases, and 11 bases lay between the germline ends. Germline CDR1 SGHDN, CDR2 FVKESK. The chain's CDR3 is CASSQVDRYNEKLFF. The CDR3 DNA sequence: TGTGCCAGCAGCCAAGTTGACAGATACAATGAAAAACTGTTTTTT.

Written as DNA, the CDR3 is TGTGCCAGCAGTTTAGGAGGAGGCGATGAGCAGTTCTTC. It codes for CASSLGGGDEQFF. The chain has TRBV28 and TRBJ2-1; possible D gene TRBD2, 5 bases. Trimming shortened V by 2 bases and J by 8 bases, and 10 bases separated the two germline ends. The V gene's germline CDR1 is MDHEN and CDR2 SYDVKM. There are 13 residues in the CDR3. The full variable domain, rest sourced from reference TRBV28 and TRBJ2-1, is DVKVTQSSRYLVKRTGEKVFLECVQDMDHENMFWYRQDPGLGLRLIYFSYDVKMKEKGDIPEGYSVSREKKERFSLILESASTNQTSMYLCASSLGGGDEQFFGPGTRLTVL.

This chain joins TRBV10-3 and TRBJ2-6; maybe TRBD1 (6 bases). Germline V gene sequence: CDR1 ENHRY, CDR2 SYGVKD. Trimming took off 8 bases at V and 0 bases at J, with 8 bases between the two ends. This CDR3 spans 14 amino acids. For the CDR3, the DNA is TGTGCCATCGAAGGGGGCTCTGGGGCCAACGTCCTGACTTTC. Translated, it gives CAIEGGSGANVLTF.

The V call is TRBV11-3, the J call TRBJ2-2; 12 positions match TRBD2. Losses at the gene ends were 5 bases for V and 5 bases for J; bases not matched to a gene: 6. The CDR3 sequence is 16 residues long. Germline lookup yields CDR1 SGHNT and CDR2 YENEEA. CDR3 in amino acids: CASSARLAGDTGELFF. The CDR3 DNA follows: TGTGCCAGCAGCGCCCGACTAGCGGGAGATACCGGGGAGCTGTTTTTT.

This clone is a singleton in its sample. The CDR3 loop is CASSYGTGGKGAEAFF. The CDR3 region has the DNA TGCGCCAGCAGCTATGGGACAGGGGGCAAGGGGGCTGAAGCTTTCTTT. The J gene is TRBJ1-1, the V gene TRBV5-1; 12 bases are a match to TRBD1. This CDR3 is 16 amino acids long. Germline lookup yields CDR1 SGHRS and CDR2 YFSETQ. V shed 3 bases, J shed 6 bases, and the junction held 9 bases outside the gene matches. Full variable domain (remainder filled in from reference TRBV5-1 and TRBJ1-1): KAGVTQTPRYLIKTRGQQVTLSCSPISGHRSVSWYQQTPGQGLQFLFEYFSETQRNKGNFPGRFSGRQFSNSRSEMNVSTLELGDSALYLCASSYGTGGKGAEAFFGQGTRLTVV.

This sequence joins TRBV28 and TRBJ2-7; 9 bases align to TRBD2. V trimming: 3 bases; J trimming: 6 bases; junction bases outside the gene matches: 9. Germline V gives CDR1 MDHEN, CDR2 SYDVKM. CDR3 length: 15 residues. CDR3 loop: CASSFVAGVQGEQYF. The CDR3 DNA reads TGTGCCAGCAGTTTTGTAGCGGGAGTACAGGGCGAGCAGTACTTC.

This chain uses TRBV4-1 with TRBJ1-1, with D tentatively TRBD1 (5 bases). V gave up 4 bases and J gave up 0 bases, with 15 bases separating them. In germline, CDR1 is MGHRA, CDR2 YSYEKL. This CDR3 comprises 16 residues. In nucleotides, the CDR3 is TGCGCCAGCAGCCCCTCGGGAGCAGGGATGAACACTGAAGCTTTCTTT. Its protein is CASSPSGAGMNTEAFF.

This chain connects TRBV27 to TRBJ2-7; TRBD2 agrees at 8 bases. The length of the CDR3 is 14 residues. The V and J ends lost 10 bases and 1 base, in that order; junction bases with no gene match: 9. Germline-derived CDR1 and CDR2 are MNHEY and SMNVEV (reference sequence). The CDR3 DNA reads TGTGCCACCTCCAGAGCGGGAGTATCCTACGAGCAGTACTTC. It specifies CATSRAGVSYEQYF.